This is a list of T cell receptor beta chains from one sample in a study of blood T cell repertoires in COVID-19. Assay: immunoSEQ multiplex PCR; the TCRdb copy retains only in-frame clones and omits some. The table has just over 95,000 clones, 82% seen once; the top ten hold 15% to 20%. What was sequenced was peripheral blood. The receptors derive from a man older than 75 with acute or convalescent COVID-19. The CDR3 runs from the conserved cysteine through the conserved F or W. The order of the fields is CDR3 DNA, CDR3 protein, V gene, D gene, clone size, J gene. A D gene is named only where the DNA matches it firmly. For some rows the clone size is stated as once, few or many, or as a class when expanded; others skip it.

CDR3 DNA: TGCGCCAGCAGCCAAGACGGACAGGGAGGTTCACCCCTCCACTTT; CDR3 protein: CASSQDGQGGSPLHF; V gene: TRBV4-3; D gene: TRBD1; clone size: NA; J gene: TRBJ1-6
CDR3 DNA: TGCAGCGTTGCCCCCCGGGCGGGAAAGGAGACCCAGTACTTC; CDR3 protein: CSVAPRAGKETQYF; V gene: TRBV29-1; D gene: NA; clone size: NA; J gene: TRBJ2-5
CDR3 DNA: TGTGCCAGCAGTGCTATCGTACTAGCGGTTAACAATGAGCAGTTCTTC; CDR3 protein: CASSAIVLAVNNEQFF; V gene: TRBV28; D gene: TRBD2; clone size: NA; J gene: TRBJ2-1
CDR3 DNA: TGTGCCAGCCGCTACCGGGGGACTAGGTTCTCCGATACGCAGTATTTT; CDR3 protein: CASRYRGTRFSDTQYF; V gene: TRBV27; D gene: TRBD2; clone size: NA; J gene: TRBJ2-3
CDR3 DNA: TGTGCCTGGAGTGTAGGGGGTTACACCGGGGAGCTGTTTTTT; CDR3 protein: CAWSVGGYTGELFF; V gene: TRBV30; D gene: NA; clone size: once; J gene: TRBJ2-2
CDR3 DNA: TGTGCCAGCAGATCAGGTGATGTGAACACTGAAGCTTTCTTT; CDR3 protein: CASRSGDVNTEAFF; V gene: TRBV2; D gene: NA; clone size: few; J gene: TRBJ1-1
CDR3 DNA: TGTGCCAGCACTCTAACATGGGGCCCATACGAGCAGTACTTC; CDR3 protein: CASTLTWGPYEQYF; V gene: TRBV6-5; D gene: NA; clone size: NA; J gene: TRBJ2-7
CDR3 DNA: TGTGCCACCTCGGGACACCGAGTAAATCAGCCCCAGCATTTT; CDR3 protein: CATSGHRVNQPQHF; V gene: TRBV24-1; D gene: NA; clone size: once; J gene: TRBJ1-5
CDR3 DNA: TGTGCCAGCAGTGGACCGGGACAGTTTCTTTACAATGAGCAGTTCTTC; CDR3 protein: CASSGPGQFLYNEQFF; V gene: TRBV27; D gene: TRBD1; clone size: NA; J gene: TRBJ2-1
CDR3 DNA: TGTGCCAGCAGTGACGGGACAGGGCTCATAGCCAAAAACATTCAGTACTTC; CDR3 protein: CASSDGTGLIAKNIQYF; V gene: TRBV6-2/TRBV6-3; D gene: TRBD1; clone size: NA; J gene: TRBJ2-4
CDR3 DNA: TGTGCCAGCAGGGGGACAGGAATAAAAGAGACCCAGTACTTC; CDR3 protein: CASRGTGIKETQYF; V gene: TRBV21-1; D gene: NA; clone size: NA; J gene: TRBJ2-5
CDR3 DNA: TGCGCCAGCAGTTTTCAGGGACGGGAGGCAGATACGCAGTATTTT; CDR3 protein: CASSFQGREADTQYF; V gene: TRBV5-1; D gene: TRBD2; clone size: NA; J gene: TRBJ2-3
CDR3 DNA: TGTGCCAGCAGGGCAGGGGGATGGGGCTACACCTTC; CDR3 protein: CASRAGGWGYTF; V gene: TRBV28; D gene: TRBD1; clone size: NA; J gene: TRBJ1-2
CDR3 DNA: TGCAGCGTTGAAGGATCAGGGGTTGGCTACACCTTC; CDR3 protein: CSVEGSGVGYTF; V gene: TRBV29-1; D gene: NA; clone size: NA; J gene: TRBJ1-2
CDR3 DNA: TGCGCCAGCAGCCAAGAATGGGGACAGCCCTACGAGCAGTACTTC; CDR3 protein: CASSQEWGQPYEQYF; V gene: TRBV4-3; D gene: TRBD1; clone size: NA; J gene: TRBJ2-7
CDR3 DNA: TGTGCCAGCAGCTGGCCGGACAGGGGCAAAACTAATGAAAAACTGTTTTTT; CDR3 protein: CASSWPDRGKTNEKLFF; V gene: TRBV11-2; D gene: TRBD1; clone size: NA; J gene: TRBJ1-4
CDR3 DNA: TGTGCCAGCAGTCCCGGGACAGGGAGGGACACTGAAGCTTTCTTT; CDR3 protein: CASSPGTGRDTEAFF; V gene: TRBV6-5; D gene: TRBD1; clone size: NA; J gene: TRBJ1-1
CDR3 DNA: TGTGCCAGCAGCAGCACAGGAGGGAGCTTCAGGGATGAGCAGTTCTTC; CDR3 protein: CASSSTGGSFRDEQFF; V gene: TRBV21-1; D gene: NA; clone size: NA; J gene: TRBJ2-1
CDR3 DNA: TGTGCCAGCAGCCCGAGGGGGGGAAATGGAAACATTCAGTACTTC; CDR3 protein: CASSPRGGNGNIQYF; V gene: TRBV11-2; D gene: NA; clone size: NA; J gene: TRBJ2-4
CDR3 DNA: TGTGCCACCTCCGCAGGGGGCGCGACAGATACGCAGTATTTT; CDR3 protein: CATSAGGATDTQYF; V gene: TRBV24-1; D gene: TRBD1; clone size: NA; J gene: TRBJ2-3
CDR3 DNA: TGTGCCAGCAGGGCGTTGGGGGCTTCCATGAACACTGAAGCTTTCTTT; CDR3 protein: CASRALGASMNTEAFF; V gene: TRBV5-6; D gene: NA; clone size: NA; J gene: TRBJ1-1
CDR3 DNA: TGTGCCAGCAGCCCCCGATCTAGGGGCGGGGGGGCCGAGCAGTTCTTC; CDR3 protein: CASSPRSRGGGAEQFF; V gene: TRBV3-1/TRBV3-2; D gene: TRBD2; clone size: NA; J gene: TRBJ2-1
CDR3 DNA: TGTGCCAGTAGTACCCCCGGGACAGGGGGGAGTTGGCGTGGCTACACCTTC; CDR3 protein: CASSTPGTGGSWRGYTF; V gene: TRBV19; D gene: TRBD1; clone size: NA; J gene: TRBJ1-2
CDR3 DNA: TGTGCCAGCAGTTCCCCCGGGACAGGGGGAGAGACCCAGTACTTC; CDR3 protein: CASSSPGTGGETQYF; V gene: TRBV5-4; D gene: TRBD1; clone size: few; J gene: TRBJ2-5
CDR3 DNA: TGTGCCAGCAGCTTTCCTGTCTTGGGGGGAAAAGATAATTCACCCCTCCACTTT; CDR3 protein: CASSFPVLGGKDNSPLHF; V gene: TRBV5-4; D gene: NA; clone size: few; J gene: TRBJ1-6
CDR3 DNA: TGTGCCTGGTGGGGGAGGGCTAATGAAAAACTGTTTTTT; CDR3 protein: CAWWGRANEKLFF; V gene: TRBV30; D gene: NA; clone size: NA; J gene: TRBJ1-4
CDR3 DNA: TGTGCCAGCAGTTACTTTAGAGATGGTGAGCAGTTCTTC; CDR3 protein: CASSYFRDGEQFF; V gene: TRBV6-5; D gene: NA; clone size: NA; J gene: TRBJ2-1
CDR3 DNA: TGTGCCAGCGCGCCCTCGCCTAACTATGGCTACACCTTC; CDR3 protein: CASAPSPNYGYTF; V gene: TRBV7-9; D gene: NA; clone size: NA; J gene: TRBJ1-2
CDR3 DNA: TGTGCCTGGAGTCCGGACAGGGGGGACACTGAAGCTTTCTTT; CDR3 protein: CAWSPDRGDTEAFF; V gene: TRBV30; D gene: TRBD1; clone size: NA; J gene: TRBJ1-1
CDR3 DNA: TGTGCCAGTGCACAGGGGAAGGGGGAGACCCAGTACTTC; CDR3 protein: CASAQGKGETQYF; V gene: TRBV19; D gene: TRBD1; clone size: NA; J gene: TRBJ2-5
CDR3 DNA: TGTGCCAGCCGCTCTGGAGGGGCGGATGAACAACTGTGTTTT; CDR3 protein: CASRSGGADEQLCF; V gene: TRBV6-5; D gene: NA; clone size: NA; J gene: TRBJ1-4
CDR3 DNA: TGTGCCAGCAGCCGGGGGGGATTGAATCAGCCCCAGCATTTT; CDR3 protein: CASSRGGLNQPQHF; V gene: TRBV5-4; D gene: NA; clone size: few; J gene: TRBJ1-5
CDR3 DNA: TGTGCCAGCCGGACAGCTCACTCCTACGAGCAGTACTTC; CDR3 protein: CASRTAHSYEQYF; V gene: TRBV28; D gene: NA; clone size: NA; J gene: TRBJ2-7
CDR3 DNA: TGTGCCAGCAGTAAGGGGTCCTTAGCAACTAATGAAAAACTGTTTTTT; CDR3 protein: CASSKGSLATNEKLFF; V gene: TRBV25-1; D gene: NA; clone size: NA; J gene: TRBJ1-4
CDR3 DNA: TGTGCCAGCAGCGTACGGGGGGGATCCGGGGAGCTGTTTTTT; CDR3 protein: CASSVRGGSGELFF; V gene: TRBV5-4; D gene: TRBD2; clone size: NA; J gene: TRBJ2-2
CDR3 DNA: TGTGCCAGCAGTTTCTCTAGTGGGTCCTACAATGAGCAGTTCTTC; CDR3 protein: CASSFSSGSYNEQFF; V gene: TRBV27; D gene: NA; clone size: NA; J gene: TRBJ2-1
CDR3 DNA: TGTGCCAGCAGCTTAGGGAAAACTAGCGGGGGAGCGGATACGCAGTATTTT; CDR3 protein: CASSLGKTSGGADTQYF; V gene: TRBV11-3; D gene: TRBD2; clone size: NA; J gene: TRBJ2-3
CDR3 DNA: TGTGCCAGCAGCTTTAGACAGAACTCCTACGAGCAGTACTTC; CDR3 protein: CASSFRQNSYEQYF; V gene: TRBV5-5; D gene: NA; clone size: NA; J gene: TRBJ2-7
CDR3 DNA: TGCGCCAGCAGCTTTGACAGTGCAACTAATGAAAAACTGTTTTTT; CDR3 protein: CASSFDSATNEKLFF; V gene: TRBV5-1; D gene: NA; clone size: NA; J gene: TRBJ1-4
CDR3 DNA: TGTGCCAGCAGTCTATGGGGACCTAACAGGGCATGGGCTTTCTTT; CDR3 protein: CASSLWGPNRAWAFF; V gene: TRBV6-2/TRBV6-3; D gene: NA; clone size: NA; J gene: TRBJ1-1
CDR3 DNA: TGTGCCAGCGCCAGGGGAAGCACAGATACGCAGTATTTT; CDR3 protein: CASARGSTDTQYF; V gene: TRBV9; D gene: NA; clone size: once; J gene: TRBJ2-3
CDR3 DNA: TGTGCCAGCAGCTCCTCAGGGGCGACCCAGTACTTC; CDR3 protein: CASSSSGATQYF; V gene: TRBV7-8; D gene: NA; clone size: NA; J gene: TRBJ2-5
CDR3 DNA: TGTGCCAGCAGCCGCAAACCGACAGATTTAATTAGCAATCAGCCCCAGCATTTT; CDR3 protein: CASSRKPTDLISNQPQHF; V gene: TRBV7-2; D gene: NA; clone size: once; J gene: TRBJ1-5
CDR3 DNA: TGTGCCAGCAGTTTCCTACCCTCCTACGAGCAGTACTTC; CDR3 protein: CASSFLPSYEQYF; V gene: TRBV27; D gene: NA; clone size: NA; J gene: TRBJ2-7
CDR3 DNA: TGTGCCAGCAGGGGGACGGGGGACCTCTATGGCTACACCTTC; CDR3 protein: CASRGTGDLYGYTF; V gene: TRBV2; D gene: NA; clone size: NA; J gene: TRBJ1-2
CDR3 DNA: TGTGCCAGCTCTATTACAGGGGCTTCACCCCTCCACTTT; CDR3 protein: CASSITGASPLHF; V gene: TRBV2; D gene: TRBD1; clone size: once; J gene: TRBJ1-6
CDR3 DNA: TGTGCCAGCTCCCCACGGACAGGGAGCGACACTGAAGCTTTCTTT; CDR3 protein: CASSPRTGSDTEAFF; V gene: TRBV18; D gene: TRBD1; clone size: NA; J gene: TRBJ1-1
CDR3 DNA: TGTGCCAGCAGCCCCGCCCAGGGGGTAAACTTATACGAGCAGTACTTC; CDR3 protein: CASSPAQGVNLYEQYF; V gene: TRBV14; D gene: TRBD1; clone size: NA; J gene: TRBJ2-7
CDR3 DNA: TGTGCCAGCAGCCGCGGAGGGGAGCAGTACTTC; CDR3 protein: CASSRGGEQYF; V gene: TRBV3-1/TRBV3-2; D gene: NA; clone size: NA; J gene: TRBJ2-7
CDR3 DNA: TGTGCCTGGGACAGGGGGGGAGAGACCCAGTACTTC; CDR3 protein: CAWDRGGETQYF; V gene: TRBV30; D gene: TRBD1; clone size: NA; J gene: TRBJ2-5
CDR3 DNA: TGTGCCTGGCGAACAGGGAACGCCGGGGAGCTGTTTTTT; CDR3 protein: CAWRTGNAGELFF; V gene: TRBV30; D gene: NA; clone size: NA; J gene: TRBJ2-2
CDR3 DNA: TGTGCCTGGAGTTACCCCGGGGTCCTAAGCAATCAGCCCCAGCATTTT; CDR3 protein: CAWSYPGVLSNQPQHF; V gene: TRBV30; D gene: NA; clone size: NA; J gene: TRBJ1-5
CDR3 DNA: TGTGCCAGCTCACCTACTATGAACACTGAAGCTTTCTTT; CDR3 protein: CASSPTMNTEAFF; V gene: TRBV18; D gene: NA; clone size: few; J gene: TRBJ1-1